This entry lists 30 T cell receptor beta chains sequenced from one sample in a study of control samples from healthy donors and cancer patients. This table comes from immunoSEQ multiplex PCR, and its TCRdb copy is limited to in-frame clones, with some not included. The profile shows 15,000 to 20,000 clones, about 86% of them singletons. The sequencing sample was made of PBMCs. The receptor set was obtained from a woman aged 70-85 years with colorectal cancer.

J is TRBJ2-1 and V is TRBV6-5, with TRBD1 matching over 10 bases. V shed 0 bases and J 6 bases; nucleotides not matched to a gene: 2. The CDR3 sequence is 15 residues long. CDR1 MNHEY and CDR2 SVGAGI come from the germline V gene. CDR3 nucleotides: TGTGCCAGCAGTTACTCGGGACAGGGGAGCAATGAGCAGTTCTTC. It is translated as CASSYSGQGSNEQFF.

The chain uses TRBV19 and TRBJ1-5; TRBD1 might be the D (5 bases). The V and J ends lost 3 bases and 6 bases respectively, with 18 bases between them. The CDR3 extends over 16 amino acids. Per germline, CDR1 LNHDA and CDR2 SQIVND (reference sequence). CDR3: CASSIAGTTHGQPQHF. DNA for the CDR3: TGTGCCAGTAGTATCGCCGGGACTACTCATGGTCAGCCCCAGCATTTT.

The V call is TRBV4-3, the J call TRBJ1-1, with TRBD1 identical over 8 bases. V was pared by 0 bases and J by 3 bases, with 6 bases of the junction left unmatched. The CDR3 loop spans 16 amino acids. Germline CDR1 reads LGHNA; CDR2 reads YSLEER. The CDR3 DNA follows: TGCGCCAGCAGCCAAGACAGGGGGCGACCCTACACTGAAGCTTTCTTT. It codes for CASSQDRGRPYTEAFF.

The rearrangement joins TRBV5-6 to TRBJ2-1; the D gene is possibly TRBD1 (5 bases). Germline V gives CDR1 SGHDT, CDR2 YYEEEE. Trimming left V 1 base short and J 6 bases short, with 14 bases between. The CDR3 sequence is 15 residues long. The CDR3 here is CASSLIGVAANEQFF. For the CDR3, the DNA is TGTGCCAGCAGCTTGATAGGGGTCGCAGCCAATGAGCAGTTCTTC.

The chain's CDR3 is CASSTIGTDTQYF. CDR3 in DNA: TGCGCCAGCTCCACGATAGGAACAGATACGCAGTATTTT. The V and J genes are TRBV4-3 and TRBJ2-3; no definite D call. Germline assignment: CDR1 LGHNA and CDR2 YSLEER. This CDR3 has 13 amino acids. With 8 bases removed from V and 3 bases from J, the gap between germline ends came to 12 bases.

The chain combines TRBV27 with TRBJ1-1; D is possibly TRBD1 (5 bases). This CDR3 contains 14 residues. Germline CDR1 MNHEY, CDR2 SMNVEV (reference sequence). Deletions cut 2 bases from V and 0 bases from J, with 7 bases between. The CDR3 nucleotides read TGTGCCAGCAGTTTAGAGGGGATGAACACTGAAGCTTTCTTT. The encoded protein is CASSLEGMNTEAFF.

The chain joins TRBV7-8 to TRBJ2-3; TRBD2 aligns across 11 bases. The CDR3 loop spans 20 amino acids. CDR1 and CDR2 (germline): SGHVS, FQNEAQ. J was trimmed by 1 base and V by 2 bases; bases with no gene match: 14. The CDR3 region has the DNA TGTGCCAGCAGCTTAACCCCCCCGACTAGCGGGAAAATCCGCACAGATACGCAGTATTTT. It yields the protein CASSLTPPTSGKIRTDTQYF.

This clone was seen once. This sequence joins TRBV21-1 and TRBJ1-6; TRBD1 reflects the table's D call only, with no check against the DNA. TRBV21-1 corresponds to a pseudogene. This CDR3 comprises 14 residues. In DNA form, the CDR3 reads TGTGCCAGCAGCCGACGACAGGGAAATTCACCCCTCCACTTT. This gives the protein CASSRRQGNSPLHF.

The rearrangement joins TRBV14 to TRBJ2-2, with 8 bases aligning to TRBD1. V was clipped by 7 bases and J by 8 bases; unmatched bases: 6. Looked up from germline, CDR1 is SGHDN and CDR2 is FVKESK. CDR3 length: 13 amino acids. CDR3 loop: CASTSDRAGELFF. Written as DNA, the CDR3 is TGTGCCAGCACCTCGGACAGGGCTGGGGAGCTGTTTTTT. Looking up the rest from reference TRBV14 and TRBJ2-2 gives the full variable domain: EAGVTQFPSHSVIEKGQTVTLRCDPISGHDNLYWYRRVMGKEIKFLLHFVKESKQDESGMPNNRFLAERTGGTYSTLKVQPAELEDSGVYFCASTSDRAGELFFGEGSRLTVL.

The V and J genes are TRBV7-3 and TRBJ2-2, with D perhaps TRBD2 (7 bases). The V end was cut by 5 bases, the J end by 6 bases, with 22 bases between. CDR1 SGHTA and CDR2 FQGTGA come from the germline V gene. CDR3 length: 17 residues. CDR3 sequence reads: CASSPVGGLVRAGELFF. As DNA, the CDR3 is TGTGCCAGCAGCCCCGTGGGGGGGCTTGTACGGGCCGGGGAGCTGTTTTTT. Full variable domain (missing parts from reference TRBV7-3 and TRBJ2-2): GAGVSQTPSNKVTEKGKYVELRCDPISGHTALYWYRQSLGQGPEFLIYFQGTGAADDSGLPNDRFFAVRPEGSVSTLKIQRTERGDSAVYLCASSPVGGLVRAGELFFGEGSRLTVL.

This sequence joins TRBV5-4 and TRBJ1-1; D not resolved. The CDR3 length is 14 residues. Between the trimmed V and J ends, which lost 0 bases and 0 bases, there was a span of 6 bases. Germline loops: CDR1 SGHNT, CDR2 YYREEE (reference sequence). For the CDR3, the DNA is TGTGCCAGCAGCTTGGAGAACCTGAACACTGAAGCTTTCTTT. Protein product: CASSLENLNTEAFF.

This sequence joins TRBV15 and TRBJ1-1, with D possibly being TRBD1 (5 bases). CDR1 LNHNV and CDR2 YYDKDF come from the germline V gene (reference sequence). Trimming stripped 3 bases from V and 5 bases from J, with 10 bases between. The CDR3 sequence is 13 residues long. In DNA form, the CDR3 reads TGTGCCACCAGCAGGAGGGGTAGGACTGAAGCTTTCTTT. Translated: CATSRRGRTEAFF. The entire variable domain, with the rest obtained from reference TRBV15 and TRBJ1-1, is as follows: DAMVIQNPRYQVTQFGKPVTLSCSQTLNHNVMYWYQQKSSQAPKLLFHYYDKDFNNEADTPDNFQSRRPNTSFCFLDIRSPGLGDTAMYLCATSRRGRTEAFFGQGTRLTVV.

This rearrangement joins TRBV24-1 to TRBJ2-7; D gene unclear. The CDR3 covers 19 residues. V was cut by 0 bases and J by 3 bases, with 23 bases left in between. Germline V lookup: CDR1 KGHDR, CDR2 SFDVKD. CDR3 nucleotides: TGTGCCACCAGTGATTTGGGCGTCAACTTACCAGAACCCATCTACGAGCAGTACTTC. Translation gives CATSDLGVNLPEPIYEQYF.

CDR3 sequence reads: CASRRDRRYYGYTF. As DNA, the CDR3 is TGTGCCAGCAGACGGGACAGGAGGTACTATGGCTACACCTTC. The chain joins TRBV7-2 to TRBJ1-2; 8 bases map to TRBD1. The CDR3 covers 14 residues. V lost 6 bases, J lost 3 bases, and 6 bases stayed unmatched. Germline-derived CDR1 and CDR2 are SGHTA and FQGNSA.

V gene TRBV18 combines with J gene TRBJ2-1; D unclear. The V gene lost 3 bases and the J gene lost 0 bases, with 15 bases spanning the gap. This CDR3 has 17 residues. In germline, CDR1 is KGHSH, CDR2 LQKENI. CDR3 bases: TGTGCCAGCTCACCGGGTTCTATGGGTATCTCCTACAATGAGCAGTTCTTC. It encodes CASSPGSMGISYNEQFF.

This clone came up once. This chain connects TRBV9 to TRBJ1-1, with TRBD1 identical over 7 bases. The J segment lost 6 bases and the V segment lost 4 bases, leaving 6 bases of the junction unmatched. The germline V gene has CDR1 SGDLS and CDR2 YYNGEE. The CDR3 has 13 amino acids. CDR3: CASSPQGPAEAFF. The CDR3 DNA follows: TGTGCCAGCAGCCCACAGGGGCCGGCTGAAGCTTTCTTT. The full variable domain, in which reference TRBV9 and TRBJ1-1 provide the parts outside the CDR3, is DSGVTQTPKHLITATGQRVTLRCSPRSGDLSVYWYQQSLDQGLQFLIQYYNGEERAKGNILERFSAQQFPDLHSELNLSSLELGDSALYFCASSPQGPAEAFFGQGTRLTVV.

This sequence joins TRBV10-1 and TRBJ2-4; D is uncertain. From germline, CDR1 is WNHNN and CDR2 SYGVQD (reference sequence). This CDR3 contains 14 residues. Trimming left V 2 bases short and J 0 bases short, with 5 bases between. The CDR3 region has the DNA TGCGCCAGCAGTGAGGCCCTAGCCAAAAACATTCAGTACTTC. Protein product: CASSEALAKNIQYF.

About this clone: Other DNA sequences of this sample code for an identical CDR3. The chain recombines TRBV2 with TRBJ1-3; D is unresolved. CDR1 is SNHLY, CDR2 FYNNEI, per germline. The CDR3 spans 18 residues. Trimming stripped 8 bases from V and 8 bases from J, with 31 bases between. CDR3 sequence reads: CASGISRAAFDSGYTIYF. The CDR3 region has the DNA TGTGCCAGCGGGATATCGAGGGCAGCGTTCGACTCTGGTTACACCATATATTTT.

The chain is built from TRBV5-1 and TRBJ2-7; 9 positions match TRBD2. The CDR3 contains 15 residues. Germline V gene data show CDR1 as SGHRS and CDR2 as YFSETQ. J was trimmed by 7 bases and V by 0 bases; bases with no gene match: 8. Written as DNA, the CDR3 is TGCGCCAGCAGCTTGGGGGTTAGCGGGAGTCGGGAGCAGTACTTC. This encodes CASSLGVSGSREQYF. Variable domain in full (rest from reference TRBV5-1 and TRBJ2-7): KAGVTQTPRYLIKTRGQQVTLSCSPISGHRSVSWYQQTPGQGLQFLFEYFSETQRNKGNFPGRFSGRQFSNSRSEMNVSTLELGDSALYLCASSLGVSGSREQYFGPGTRLTVT.

The chain carries TRBV7-2 and TRBJ2-7; TRBD2 agrees at 14 bases. Losses at the gene ends were 0 bases for V and 4 bases for J; bases not matched to a gene: 5. Germline V lookup: CDR1 SGHTA, CDR2 FQGNSA. This CDR3 region has 17 residues. CDR3 protein: CASSLATGLAGDYEQYF. CDR3 DNA sequence: TGTGCCAGCAGCTTAGCGACGGGACTAGCGGGAGATTACGAGCAGTACTTC.

CDR3 DNA sequence: TGCGCCAGCAGCTTACAGGCTAACTATGGCTACACCTTC. This gives the protein CASSLQANYGYTF. The gene calls are TRBV5-1 and TRBJ1-2, with D possibly being TRBD1 (5 bases). Germline V gene data show CDR1 as SGHRS and CDR2 as YFSETQ. V was trimmed by 2 bases and J by 0 bases, leaving 5 bases between them. The CDR3 totals 13 residues.

The genes are TRBV4-2 and TRBJ1-5; TRBD1 might be the D (6 bases). V was shortened by 2 bases and J by 6 bases, with 20 bases between the two germline ends. The length of the CDR3 is 17 residues. Germline loops: CDR1 LGHNA, CDR2 YNFKEQ. The CDR3 is CASSQSGVTGGGQPQHF. The CDR3 DNA follows: TGTGCCAGCAGCCAATCGGGCGTGACAGGTGGTGGTCAGCCCCAGCATTTT.

This chain connects TRBV21-1 to TRBJ2-7. TRBV21-1 is given as a pseudogene. The CDR3 covers 8 residues. The DNA for the CDR3 is TGTGCCAGGCTCGAGCAGTACTTC. As protein: CARLEQYF.

The chain recombines TRBV2 with TRBJ1-1; D ambiguous. The CDR3 has 15 residues. The germline gives CDR1 SNHLY, CDR2 FYNNEI. Trimming removed 1 base from V and 6 bases from J, with 15 bases in between. CDR3 DNA: TGTGCCAGCAGTGAAGAATCCACGGGAATCGCTGAAGCTTTCTTT. Protein sequence: CASSEESTGIAEAFF.

CDR3 sequence (DNA): TGTGCCAGCAGTCGGGACAGGGGTACAGGGGCCAACGTCCTGACTTTC. As protein: CASSRDRGTGANVLTF. The J gene is TRBJ2-6, the V gene TRBV7-2; TRBD1 agrees at 10 bases. The germline CDR1 and CDR2 sequences are SGHTA and FQGNSA. With 6 bases clipped from V and 4 bases from J, the junction kept 6 bases outside the gene matches. The CDR3 length is 16 residues.

The chain joins TRBV9 to TRBJ2-7; the D call may be TRBD1 or TRBD2 (5 bases each). The CDR3 is made up of 14 amino acids. V was pared by 3 bases and J by 4 bases, with 14 bases between. Per germline, CDR1 SGDLS and CDR2 YYNGEE. CDR3 in amino acids: CASSGGTAPYEQYF. Here the CDR3 DNA reads TGTGCCAGCAGCGGAGGGACGGCCCCTTACGAGCAGTACTTC.

This clone was detected only a few times. The V call is TRBV3-1 (or the pseudogene TRBV3-2), the J call TRBJ2-1, with D maybe TRBD2 (5 bases). CDR3 size: 15 residues. CDR1 is LGHDT, CDR2 YNNKEL, per germline (reference sequence). V lost 2 bases and J lost 6, with 14 bases in between. The CDR3 loop is CASSQWRRGGNEQFF. The CDR3, as DNA: TGTGCCAGCAGCCAATGGCGGCGAGGAGGCAATGAGCAGTTCTTC.

The V and J genes are TRBV2 and TRBJ1-1, with no clear D. Trimming cost V 6 bases and J 1 base, with 15 bases left between them. Per the germline V gene, CDR1 is SNHLY and CDR2 is FYNNEI. CDR3 length equals 15 residues. Written as DNA, the CDR3 is TGTGCCAGCAGCCTTACAGAACTCACGAACACTGAAGCTTTCTTT. The encoded protein is CASSLTELTNTEAFF. Using reference TRBV2 and TRBJ1-1 for the parts outside the CDR3, the full variable domain is EPEVTQTPSHQVTQMGQEVILRCVPISNHLYFYWYRQILGQKVEFLVSFYNNEISEKSEIFDDQFSVERPDGSNFTLKIRSTKLEDSAMYFCASSLTELTNTEAFFGQGTRLTVV.

The genes are TRBV6-2 or TRBV6-3 and TRBJ1-1; D not certain. CDR1 and CDR2 (germline): MNHEY, SVGEGT. Trimming pared 1 base from V and 5 bases from J, leaving 11 bases between. The CDR3 has 14 residues. CDR3 in amino acids: CASSYWRLATEAFF. DNA for the CDR3: TGTGCCAGCAGTTACTGGCGCCTGGCGACTGAAGCTTTCTTT.

V gene TRBV3-1 (or the pseudogene TRBV3-2) combines with J gene TRBJ2-1; 9 bases align to TRBD2. The CDR3 extends over 16 amino acids. The junction had 5 bases not matched to a gene; V was cut back by 3 bases and J by 2 bases. Germline lookup yields CDR1 LGHDT and CDR2 YNNKEL (reference sequence). The CDR3, as DNA: TGTGCCAGCAGCCACTCTAGCGGGAAGCCCTACAATGAGCAGTTCTTC. Translation gives CASSHSSGKPYNEQFF.